This TCR beta chain is from a study of blood T cell repertoires in COVID-19. Turning to the study itself: COVID-19 samples from acute and convalescent phases originated in the United States, Italy and Spain. T cells, B-cell-depleted T cells, or PBMCs supplied cDNA or gDNA.

The germline V gene has CDR1 SGHDT and CDR2 YYEEEE. The CDR3 loop spans 16 amino acids. V lost 0 bases and J lost 1, with 11 bases in between. This clone was detected only a few times. As handled by the study authors: Reference gene primer amplification yielded estimated nucleated cell counts. Sequencing was performed with immunoSEQ multiplex PCR; in TCRdb, only in-frame clones are kept and a portion is missing. Clone size and the V and J calls come from that table; the DNA yielded D and trimming. The sample comprises under 200,000 clones, over 80% of which are singletons, and 2.5% to 3.5% rests with the top ten.

The chain uses TRBV5-6 and TRBJ2-1; possibly TRBD2 for D (5 bases). The source material was peripheral blood. The source is a woman aged 55-70 years with acute or convalescent COVID-19. The CDR3 region has the DNA TGTGCCAGCAGCTTGGTGGAGGTCCCTTCCTACAATGAGCAGTTCTTC. It translates to CASSLVEVPSYNEQFF.